Listed below are T cell receptor beta chains from one sample, sequenced in a study of identical twins. Using its own MiXCR run on the 5' RACE reads, TCRdb lists one record per CDR3 protein. The sample lists 200,000 to 300,000 distinct CDR3 sequences, more than 9.5% occurring once. These records were also assigned to another study, of yellow fever vaccine responses in identical twins.

The specimen was memory (CD45RO+) T cells sorted from blood. Receptor source: a woman aged 18-30 years in good health. CDR3s include the opening cysteine and the closing phenylalanine or tryptophan. D genes are given only for firm matches. Size is omitted from some rows. Given values are once, few, many or a class for expanded clones.

TRBJ1-2 TRBV5-6 few NA CASSLNSYGYTF TGTGCCAGCAGCTTGAACAGCTATGGCTACACCTTC
TRBJ2-3 TRBV6-1 many NA CASNKERHTDTQYF TGTGCCAGCAATAAGGAGAGGCACACAGATACGCAGTATTTT
TRBJ1-2 TRBV15 few NA CATSRAQSGDYGYTF TGTGCCACCAGCAGAGCCCAAAGCGGGGACTATGGCTACACCTTC
TRBJ2-5 TRBV15 few NA CATSRWPGVGQETQYF TGTGCCACCAGCAGGTGGCCGGGGGTAGGGCAAGAGACCCAGTACTTC
TRBJ2-3 TRBV7-2 few NA CASSLAAQSTDTQYF TGTGCCAGCAGCTTAGCAGCGCAGAGCACAGATACGCAGTATTTT
TRBJ2-1 TRBV7-2 many TRBD2 CASSLEAGGLNEQFF TGTGCCAGCAGCTTAGAAGCGGGAGGGTTAAATGAGCAGTTCTTC
TRBJ1-4 TRBV7-9 few TRBD1 CASSIAGQGVNEKLFF TGTGCCAGCAGCATAGCCGGACAGGGCGTTAATGAAAAACTGTTTTTT
TRBJ2-3 TRBV7-9 NA TRBD2 CASSSKLAGPADTQYF TGTGCCAGCAGCTCGAAACTAGCGGGGCCTGCAGATACGCAGTATTTT
TRBJ1-1 TRBV29-1 many NA CSVEGGQGRVSEAFF TGCAGCGTTGAAGGTGGGCAGGGTCGGGTTTCTGAAGCTTTCTTT
TRBJ2-3 TRBV12-3/TRBV12-4 many NA CASSLGGPSTDTQYF TGTGCCAGCAGTTTAGGCGGCCCTAGCACAGATACGCAGTATTTT
TRBJ1-3 TRBV6-1 many NA CASSVSPDSGNTIYF TGTGCCAGCAGTGTTTCACCGGACTCTGGAAACACCATATATTTT
TRBJ2-5 TRBV9 NA TRBD1 CASSVGDRGSGGSQYF TGTGCCAGCAGCGTAGGGGACAGGGGGAGTGGCGGGTCCCAGTACTTC
TRBJ2-2 TRBV6-4 NA TRBD1 CASSEQGANTGELFF TGTGCCAGCAGTGAACAGGGGGCTAACACCGGGGAGCTGTTTTTT
TRBJ2-1 TRBV11-2 NA TRBD1 CASSPSRDRVGVRGYNEQFF TGTGCCAGCAGCCCGAGCCGGGACAGGGTGGGCGTTAGGGGCTACAATGAGCAGTTCTTC
TRBJ1-4 TRBV7-2 many NA CASSLEGGREKLFF TGTGCCAGCAGCTTAGAGGGGGGGAGGGAAAAACTGTTTTTT
TRBJ1-2 TRBV6-5 few TRBD1 CASSLGQDRGFGGGYTF TGTGCCAGCAGTTTGGGACAGGATCGAGGGTTCGGCGGGGGCTACACCTTC
TRBJ2-2 TRBV11-3 NA TRBD1 CASSGQGSLTGELFF TGTGCCAGCAGTGGACAGGGGTCCCTGACCGGGGAGCTGTTTTTT
TRBJ2-7 TRBV7-2 NA NA CASSVPGEQYF TGTGCCAGCAGCGTCCCTGGAGAGCAGTACTTC
TRBJ2-7 TRBV6-5 few NA CASSYTGANPFYEQYF TGTGCCAGCAGTTACACCGGGGCTAACCCGTTCTACGAGCAGTACTTC
TRBJ2-3 TRBV4-3 many NA CASSQEGTLSTDTQYF TGCGCCAGCAGCCAAGAGGGGACTCTCAGCACAGATACGCAGTATTTT
TRBJ2-6 TRBV27 few NA CASSRKGGHEFSGANVLTF TGTGCCAGCAGTCGGAAGGGGGGCCACGAATTCTCTGGGGCCAACGTCCTGACTTTC
TRBJ1-2 TRBV28 few TRBD1 CAVRQGAYGYTF TGTGCCGTCAGACAGGGGGCCTATGGCTACACCTTC
TRBJ2-3 TRBV24-1 many TRBD1 CATGTGATDTQYF TGTGCCACCGGGACAGGGGCCACAGATACGCAGTATTTT
TRBJ2-1 TRBV7-3 NA NA CASSPTGTYNEQFF TGTGCCAGCAGCCCCACGGGGACCTACAATGAGCAGTTCTTC
TRBJ2-1 TRBV4-1 many NA CASSPPGGDEQFF TGCGCCAGCAGCCCCCCAGGTGGCGATGAGCAGTTCTTC
TRBJ2-4 TRBV4-1 few NA CASSQDPGGQKGAKNIQYF TGCGCCAGCAGCCAAGATCCGGGCGGACAGAAAGGCGCCAAAAACATTCAGTACTTC
TRBJ2-5 TRBV5-8 NA NA CASSSGGLGETQYF TGTGCCAGCAGCTCCGGAGGCCTGGGAGAGACCCAGTACTTC
TRBJ2-7 TRBV2 NA TRBD1 CASSDHGQGAYEQYF TGTGCCAGCAGTGATCATGGCCAGGGGGCCTACGAGCAGTACTTC